The T cell receptor (beta chain) described here comes from a study of CD8 T cells in Susac syndrome. RNA totalling about 0.45 to 1 ug underwent reverse transcription with random hexamers. TCRdb reanalysed the immunoSEQ multiplex PCR reads using MiXCR and keeps one entry per CDR3 protein. Of 300,000 or so distinct CDR3 sequences listed, about 92% are singletons. The V and J ends lost 5 bases and 1 base respectively, with 8 bases between them. The CDR3 spans 14 residues. For this clonotype: What it binds is unknown.

Study-wide results and limits: As acknowledged by the study, its TCR sequencing and HLA analysis included a relatively small number of individuals.

Specimen: CD4+ T cells from PBMCs. The receptor was isolated from a human donor with multiple sclerosis. The V and J genes are TRBV12-3 or TRBV12-4 and TRBJ2-2; D gene uncertain. CDR3: CASSTVGNTGELFF. Here the CDR3 DNA reads TGTGCCAGCAGTACGGTTGGGAACACCGGGGAGCTGTTTTTT.